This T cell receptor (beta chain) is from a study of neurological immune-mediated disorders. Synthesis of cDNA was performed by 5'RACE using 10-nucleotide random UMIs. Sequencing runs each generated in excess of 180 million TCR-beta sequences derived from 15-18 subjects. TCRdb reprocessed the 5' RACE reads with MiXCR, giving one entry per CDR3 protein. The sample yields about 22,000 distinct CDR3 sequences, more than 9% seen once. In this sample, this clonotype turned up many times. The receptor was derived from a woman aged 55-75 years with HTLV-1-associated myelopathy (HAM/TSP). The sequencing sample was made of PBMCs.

CDR3 DNA: TGTGCCAGCTCACCACAGGGCCACACAGATACGCAGTATTTT. Translated: CASSPQGHTDTQYF. The chain employs TRBV18 and TRBJ2-3; no reliable D call. CDR3 length: 14 residues. Trimming removed 1 base at V and 2 bases at J, with 7 bases between. Germline assignment: CDR1 KGHSH and CDR2 LQKENI.